This T cell receptor beta chain was observed in a study of lymphopenia after photon versus proton radiotherapy (dated by TCRdb to between 2017 and 2020). For the study in its entirety: In patients with gastrointestinal tumors who developed high-grade lymphopenia, the study compared the immunological effects of photon radiation therapy with those of proton radiation therapy. The cohort included 15 to 20 patients with gastrointestinal tumors who developed lymphopenia after receiving either photon or proton therapy. The goal of the study was to describe how the two radiation modalities differ in their effects on the immune system.

Study-level results and caveats: Across the cohort, a larger post-nadir drop in TCR diversity was inversely correlated with overall survival time among patients who died. During treatment, patients who received photon therapy lost naive T cells and TCR diversity and gained effector/memory populations, whereas patients who received proton therapy remained relatively stable. The survival association was assessed only in patients who died, and the authors presented better survival with proton therapy as a possibility rather than a demonstrated result. Once the lymphocyte count had reached its nadir, the repertoires of photon-treated patients showed oligoclonal expansion, particularly of CD8+ Temra cells, and this expansion drove the decline in diversity.

Comments on this clone: The antigen it recognizes is unknown. Within one base of it there is no much larger clone, and no base qualities were kept.

The CDR3 runs 15 amino acids, cysteine and phenylalanine included. This entry keeps only the CDR3 DNA: 45 bases, framed from base 1. V is pruned by 1 base and J by 3 bases, leaving 2 bases of the junction without a gene match. Sequences SGHVS (CDR1) and FNYEAQ (CDR2) are obtained from the germline V gene. Libraries were prepared through the immunoSEQ multiplex PCR assay. T cell repertoires were profiled by deep sequencing of rearranged TCR beta loci, alongside multiparametric flow cytometry. The table was pulled from immuneACCESS by TCRdb, which kept in-frame rearrangements only. Such tables lose some clones; where checked, under half of the loss comes from unresolved V genes, and the rest has no known cause. The sample records some 26,000 clones, 80% to 85% of which are singletons. The top ten hold approximately 3.7% of the sample.

The rearrangement combines TRBV7-6 with TRBJ2-1, with 8 central nucleotides matching TRBD1. The clonotype originates from a woman in her forties or fifties with pancreatic cancer. The source was peripheral blood, collected from a patient treated with photon-based radiotherapy. The CDR3 is CASSLGGTGYNEQFF. The DNA is TGTGCCAGCAGCTTAGGCGGGACAGGCTACAATGAGCAGTTCTTC.